These 14 T cell receptor beta chains originate from one sample sequenced in a study of T cell responses to AZD1222 COVID-19 vaccine. Method: immunoSEQ multiplex PCR; TCRdb's copy keeps in-frame clones and lacks some. Here the sample spans 100,000 to 150,000 clones, around 89% being singletons. Specimen: peripheral blood, collected on day 0 of AZD1222 vaccination. All receptors derive from an adult in good health.

Written as DNA, the CDR3 is TGTGCCAGCAGTGATGGGGGGGTGACCTACGAGCAGTACTTC. It is translated as CASSDGGVTYEQYF. The V call is TRBV25-1, the J call TRBJ2-7; 7 bases line up with TRBD2. The CDR3 loop spans 14 amino acids. The V gene's germline CDR1 is MGHDK and CDR2 SYGVNS. The V and J ends lost 3 bases and 2 bases, in that order; junction bases with no gene match: 4.

CDR3: CASSQEDRGHQPQHF. CDR3 nucleotides: TGTGCCAGCAGTCAGGAGGACAGGGGGCATCAGCCCCAGCATTTT. V and J are TRBV21-1 and TRBJ1-5; the table calls TRBD1, which could not be checked here. TRBV21-1 is marked as a pseudogene. This CDR3 has 15 residues.

The chain carries TRBV5-1 and TRBJ2-5, with TRBD2 matching 9 bases. V was clipped by 2 bases and J by 4 bases; unmatched bases: 3. From germline, CDR1 is SGHRS and CDR2 YFSETQ. This CDR3 has 14 residues. As DNA, the CDR3 is TGCGCCAGCAGCTTTAGCGGGAGTCTAGAGACCCAGTACTTC. Translated, it gives CASSFSGSLETQYF.

This sequence joins TRBV1 and TRBJ1-1. TRBV1 is a recognized pseudogene. This CDR3 contains 13 residues. The CDR3 sequence: CTSSRTDPTEAFF. For the CDR3, the DNA is TGCACCAGCTCACGGACCGACCCCACTGAAGCTTTCTTT.

J is TRBJ2-2 and V is TRBV6-6, with 11 bases fitting TRBD2. J lost 4 bases, V lost 3 bases, and 1 base had no gene match. CDR1 MNHNY and CDR2 SVGAGI come from the germline V gene (reference sequence). The CDR3 is 15 residues long. DNA of the CDR3: TGTGCCAGCAGTTATCTAGCGGGAGGCACCGGGGAGCTGTTTTTT. Residues: CASSYLAGGTGELFF.

The rearrangement joins TRBV29-1 to TRBJ2-1, with 7 bases aligning to TRBD2. Germline CDR1 reads SQVTM; CDR2 reads ANQGSEA. The CDR3 spans 14 residues. The V and J ends lost 8 bases and 5 bases, in that order; junction bases with no gene match: 12. The CDR3 DNA sequence: TGCAGCCCGCAGCATGGACTAGGGGACAATGAGCAGTTCTTC. Translated: CSPQHGLGDNEQFF.

The chain uses TRBV7-9 and TRBJ1-6; maybe TRBD1 (6 bases). Trimming cost V 4 bases and J 5 bases, with 9 bases left between them. The CDR3 is 14 residues long. The germline gives CDR1 SEHNR, CDR2 FQNEAQ (reference sequence). The DNA for the CDR3 is TGTGCCAGCAGCTACAGGGTCAATAATTCACCCCTCCACTTT. Translating gives CASSYRVNNSPLHF.

This rearrangement joins TRBV28 to TRBJ2-1, with D perhaps matching TRBD1 (6 bases). The CDR3 loop spans 13 amino acids. Deletions cut 6 bases from V and 12 bases from J, with 18 bases between. Germline assignment: CDR1 MDHEN and CDR2 SYDVKM. CDR3 coding DNA: TGTGCCAGCAGCCCAGGAAACAGGGTTGGGCAGTTCTTC. It translates to CASSPGNRVGQFF.

V is TRBV4-2 and J is TRBJ1-2; possibly TRBD1 for D (5 bases). CDR3 length equals 14 residues. Trimming took 0 bases from V and 5 from J, leaving 10 bases between them. Germline lookup yields CDR1 LGHNA and CDR2 YNFKEQ. The CDR3 protein is CASSQEVSGYGYTF. CDR3 sequence (DNA): TGTGCCAGCAGCCAAGAAGTATCAGGGTATGGCTACACCTTC.

The chain couples TRBV9 to TRBJ2-3, with D uncertain. The CDR3 runs to 13 residues. Germline loops: CDR1 SGDLS, CDR2 YYNGEE. Trimming shortened V by 3 bases and J by 10 bases, and 15 bases separated the two germline ends. The CDR3: CASSGPGFISQYF. The CDR3 coding sequence is TGTGCCAGCAGCGGCCCTGGGTTTATATCGCAGTATTTT.

V and J are TRBV9 and TRBJ1-6; D is unresolved. From germline, CDR1 is SGDLS and CDR2 YYNGEE. With 0 bases removed from V and 12 bases from J, the gap between germline ends came to 7 bases. The CDR3 covers 12 residues. CDR3 nucleotides: TGTGCCAGCAGCGTAGGAACTGTACCCCTCCACTTT. Its protein is CASSVGTVPLHF.

The J gene is TRBJ1-3, the V gene TRBV2, with TRBD1 as a possible D gene (6 bases). Germline CDR1 is SNHLY and CDR2 is FYNNEI. The CDR3 is 14 amino acids. V was trimmed by 7 bases and J by 4 bases, leaving 14 bases between them. The CDR3 DNA is TGTGCCAGCAATACAGGGTTCGACGGAAACACCATATATTTT. It translates to CASNTGFDGNTIYF. Variable domain in full (rest from reference TRBV2 and TRBJ1-3): EPEVTQTPSHQVTQMGQEVILRCVPISNHLYFYWYRQILGQKVEFLVSFYNNEISEKSEIFDDQFSVERPDGSNFTLKIRSTKLEDSAMYFCASNTGFDGNTIYFGEGSWLTVV.

V and J are TRBV30 and TRBJ1-4, with 7 bases fitting TRBD1. Germline values: CDR1 GTSNPN, CDR2 SVGIG (reference sequence). The CDR3 sequence is 15 residues long. Unmatched junction bases numbered 12, after V lost 3 bases and J lost 8 bases. For the CDR3, the DNA is TGTGCCTGGAGCCCCGGGGACAGAAGGGGGGAAAAACTGTTTTTT. Protein: CAWSPGDRRGEKLFF.

This chain connects TRBV28 to TRBJ1-5, with D uncertain. The CDR3 spans 17 residues. Germline V gene data show CDR1 as MDHEN and CDR2 as SYDVKM. The V end lost 5 bases, the J end lost 3 bases, and 20 bases lay between the germline ends. The CDR3 DNA reads as TGTGCCAGCAGTCAAAAGATCCTTACCCGAAACAATCAGCCCCAGCATTTT. It codes for CASSQKILTRNNQPQHF.